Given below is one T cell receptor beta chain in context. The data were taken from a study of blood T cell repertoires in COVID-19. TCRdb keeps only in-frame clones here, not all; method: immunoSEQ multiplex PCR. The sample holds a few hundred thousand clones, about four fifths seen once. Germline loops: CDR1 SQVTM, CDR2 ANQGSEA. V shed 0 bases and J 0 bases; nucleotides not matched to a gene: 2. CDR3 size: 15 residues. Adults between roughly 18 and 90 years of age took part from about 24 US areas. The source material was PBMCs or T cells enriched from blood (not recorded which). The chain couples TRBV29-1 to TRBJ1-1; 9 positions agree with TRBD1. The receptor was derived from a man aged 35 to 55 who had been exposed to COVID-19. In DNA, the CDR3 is TGCAGCGTTGAAGAGGACAGGGGCATGAACACTGAAGCTTTCTTT. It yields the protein CSVEEDRGMNTEAFF. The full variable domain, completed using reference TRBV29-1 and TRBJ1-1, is SAVISQKPSRDICQRGTSLTIQCQVDSQVTMMFWYRQQPGQSLTLIATANQGSEATYESGFVIDKFPISRPNLTFSTLTVSNMSPEDSSIYLCSVEEDRGMNTEAFFGQGTRLTVV.